This TCR beta chain was sequenced in a study of blood T cell repertoires in COVID-19. Germline V gene sequence: CDR1 MNHEY, CDR2 SMNVEV (reference sequence). The J segment lost 7 bases and the V segment lost 8 bases, leaving 3 bases of the junction unmatched. The CDR3 is made up of 11 amino acids. Clones were read by immunoSEQ multiplex PCR, and TCRdb kept only the in-frame ones, dropping some. The data show roughly 13,000 clones, around 83% seen once. The gene calls are TRBV27 and TRBJ2-7, with 9 bases that match TRBD1. This TCR was sampled from a middle-aged man with active or convalescent COVID-19. The material sequenced was peripheral blood. CDR3 amino acids: CASGQGKEQYF. For the CDR3, the DNA is TGTGCCAGCGGACAGGGGAAGGAGCAGTACTTC.